This T cell receptor beta chain emerged from a study of OX40 agonist ivuxolimab in advanced cancers. Context from the whole study: The costimulatory receptor OX40 (CD134) was targeted by ivuxolimab, a fully human IgG2 agonistic monoclonal antibody. Intravenous ivuxolimab was administered to patients every 2 weeks at six dose levels: 0.01, 0.1, 0.3, 1.5, 3 and 10 mg/kg. Of the approximately 53 patients in dose escalation, about 20 had hepatocellular carcinoma, some 15 had melanoma, 9 had renal cell carcinoma and 9 had head and neck cancer. In the dose-escalation cohort, nearly 85% of patients were male, and the mean age was 60 years with a range of about 23 to 79. Patients were allowed to have had prior anti-PD-1, anti-PD-L1 or anti-CTLA-4 therapy, and 40% to 45% of the dose-escalation patients had previously received checkpoint inhibitors. Partial responses occurred in three dose-escalation patients: two with cutaneous melanoma and one with hepatocellular carcinoma. Peripheral TCRbeta sequencing aimed to test whether ivuxolimab altered TCR sequence diversity and caused clonal T-cell expansion. The paper covers the monotherapy dose-escalation part of the phase I ivuxolimab trial, which included N of about 50 patients. Study-wide conclusions, independent of this receptor: At doses of 0.1 to 3.0 mg/kg, clonal expansion of both CD4+ and CD8+ blood T cells was observed from baseline to week 6. In the 0.1-3.0 mg/kg groups, partial responders were among the patients with the lowest normalized peripheral clonal expansion, particularly in CD8+ T cells. On average, CD8+ T cells showed more expanded clones than CD4+ T cells after ivuxolimab. The antigen specificity of the peripheral T cells that underwent clonal expansion was not determined. Low levels of normalized T-cell clonal expansion were also seen in some patients who did not respond.

The CDR3, from cysteine to phenylalanine, totals 14 residues. Left in the record is the CDR3 DNA by itself, 42 bases read in frame from the first base. V is trimmed back by 4 bases and J by 6 bases, and the junction contains 2 bases that no gene match accounts for. From a lookup of the germline V gene, CDR1 and CDR2 are SGHDT and YYEEEE. Genomic DNA was isolated from the sorted cells so that the TCRbeta CDR3 region could be sequenced. The immunoSEQ Assay was used for sequencing of TCRbeta CDR3 regions. TCRdb took this table from immuneACCESS and kept in-frame rearrangements with V and J called. Such tables lack part of the clones; where checked against another copy, unresolved V genes explain under half of the gap, and the rest is unexplained. The sample profile shows 59,000 or so clones; around 82% of them were found once. Of the sample, roughly 4% falls within the top ten clones. The trial excluded patients who had a history of autoimmune disease or were on systemic immunosuppression. Peripheral blood for TCR sequencing was collected from all dose cohorts at baseline, on cycle 4 day 1, and on cycle 7 day 1. Samples were obtained from an open-label, multicenter, first-in-human phase I dose-escalation trial of ivuxolimab. Adults with locally advanced or metastatic melanoma, renal cell carcinoma, hepatocellular carcinoma or head and neck squamous cell carcinoma were enrolled in the trial. Before TCR sequencing, CD4+ T cells and CD8+ T cells from peripheral blood were sorted into separate populations.

Worth noting for this clone: Its antigen remains undetermined. Base qualities are not recorded, but no much larger clone differs from it by a single base.

The chain uses TRBV5-6 and TRBJ2-2; a stretch of 11 junction bases matches TRBD1. The sequence was obtained from an adult with an advanced solid tumor such as melanoma, head and neck, liver or kidney cancer. This material consisted of CD4+ or CD8+ T cells sorted from blood, taken in a trial of the OX40 agonist ivuxolimab. At the DNA level, the sequence is TGTGCCAGCAGCGGGGACAGGGGGGCCGGGGAGCTGTTTTTT. Translated, it gives CASSGDRGAGELFF.